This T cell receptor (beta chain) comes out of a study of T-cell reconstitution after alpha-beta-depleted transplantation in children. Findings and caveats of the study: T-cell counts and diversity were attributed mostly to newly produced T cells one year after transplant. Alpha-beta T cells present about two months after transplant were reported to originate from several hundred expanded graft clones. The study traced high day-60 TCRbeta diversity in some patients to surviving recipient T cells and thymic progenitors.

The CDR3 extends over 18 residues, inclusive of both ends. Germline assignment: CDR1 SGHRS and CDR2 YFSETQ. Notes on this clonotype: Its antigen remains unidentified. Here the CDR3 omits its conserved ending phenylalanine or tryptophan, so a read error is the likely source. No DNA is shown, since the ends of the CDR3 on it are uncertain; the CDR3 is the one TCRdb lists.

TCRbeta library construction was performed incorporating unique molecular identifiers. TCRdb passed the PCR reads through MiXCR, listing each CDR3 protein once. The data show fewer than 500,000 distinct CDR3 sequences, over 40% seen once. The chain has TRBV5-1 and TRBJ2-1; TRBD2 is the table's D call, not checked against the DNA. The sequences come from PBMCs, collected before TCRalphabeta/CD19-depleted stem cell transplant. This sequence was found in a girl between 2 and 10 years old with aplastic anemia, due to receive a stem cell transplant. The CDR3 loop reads CASAQGTSGRIGYNELFI.